This entry describes one TCR beta chain. Its antigen remains unknown. The sample is drawn from a study of OX40 agonist ivuxolimab in advanced cancers. Study summary: Dose-escalation subjects each had hepatocellular carcinoma, melanoma, renal cell or head and neck cancer. Whole-study findings and limits: The authors also found low normalized T-cell clonal expansion in some nonresponders. At 0.1 to 3.0 mg/kg, CD4+ and CD8+ blood T cells expanded clonally by week 6.

Systemic immunosuppression or a history of autoimmune disease excluded patients. The CDR3 spans 16 residues. The V gene's germline CDR1 is LGHNA and CDR2 YSLEER. The V end was cut by 0 bases, the J end by 8 bases, with 16 bases between. Generated by immunoSEQ multiplex PCR, the TCRdb table keeps only in-frame clones and is missing some. The sample comprises 65,000 to 80,000 clones, around 81% of which are singletons, and 8.2% rests with the top ten. Sequencing used CD4+ or CD8+ T cells sorted from blood, obtained in a trial of the OX40 agonist ivuxolimab. The genes are TRBV4-3 and TRBJ1-4, with D possibly TRBD1 on 6 matching bases. The sequence derives from an adult with an advanced solid tumor such as melanoma, head and neck, liver or kidney cancer. Here the CDR3 reads CASSQDWEGEREKLFF. The CDR3 DNA reads TGCGCCAGCAGCCAAGATTGGGAGGGGGAGAGAGAAAAACTGTTTTTT.